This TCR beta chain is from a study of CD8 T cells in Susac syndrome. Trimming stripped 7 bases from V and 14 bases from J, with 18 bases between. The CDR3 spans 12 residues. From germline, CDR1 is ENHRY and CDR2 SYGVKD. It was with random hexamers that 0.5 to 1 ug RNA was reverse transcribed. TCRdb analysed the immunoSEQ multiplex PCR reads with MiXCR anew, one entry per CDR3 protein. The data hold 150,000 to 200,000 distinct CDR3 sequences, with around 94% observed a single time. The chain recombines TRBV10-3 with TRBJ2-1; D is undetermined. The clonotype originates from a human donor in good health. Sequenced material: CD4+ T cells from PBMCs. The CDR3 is CAIKELDHREFF. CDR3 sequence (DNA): TGTGCCATCAAGGAACTCGACCATAGGGAGTTCTTC.